The 26 T cell receptor beta chains below were found in one sample sequenced in a study of early T cells in non-severe SARS-CoV-2 infection. Each CDR3 protein is one row after TCRdb ran MiXCR on the 5' RACE reads. The table records around 37,000 distinct CDR3 sequences, roughly 9.7% of them present only once. The sequenced sample consisted of whole blood. The source of these receptors is an adult who was a healthcare worker with PCR-confirmed SARS-CoV-2 infection or an uninfected control (not recorded which).

The table lists this clonotype with a few counts. The rearrangement links TRBV19 to TRBJ2-3; D not certain. CDR3 length equals 15 residues. CDR1 and CDR2 (germline): LNHDA, SQIVND (reference sequence). Trimming removed 6 bases at V and 1 base at J, with 14 bases between. The CDR3 loop reads CASSHYRQGTDTQYF. CDR3 nucleotide sequence: TGTGCCAGTAGCCACTACCGGCAGGGCACAGATACGCAGTATTTT.

This clonotype was found many times. The chain is built from TRBV29-1 and TRBJ1-2, with no clear D. The CDR3 consists of 13 residues. Germline assignment: CDR1 SQVTM and CDR2 ANQGSEA. Trimming removed 6 bases from V and 4 bases from J, with 15 bases in between. The CDR3 loop reads CSVDQGGVYGYTF. CDR3 bases: TGCAGCGTCGACCAAGGAGGAGTCTATGGCTACACCTTC.

There are a few counts of this clonotype. V is TRBV19 and J is TRBJ2-7; perhaps TRBD1 as D (5 bases). V lost 3 bases and J 3 bases, leaving 9 bases between the germline ends. Germline V lookup: CDR1 LNHDA, CDR2 SQIVND (reference sequence). The CDR3 length is 13 residues. The CDR3 reads CASSINQGYEQYF. The CDR3 region has the DNA TGTGCCAGTAGTATCAATCAGGGCTACGAGCAGTACTTC. Drawing the rest from reference TRBV19 and TRBJ2-7, the complete variable domain is DGGITQSPKYLFRKEGQNVTLSCEQNLNHDAMYWYRQDPGQGLRLIYYSQIVNDFQKGDIAEGYSVSREKKESFPLTVTSAQKNPTAFYLCASSINQGYEQYFGPGTRLTVT.

The chain joins TRBV12-3 or TRBV12-4 to TRBJ2-7, with 8 bases fitting TRBD2. The CDR3 sequence is 14 residues long. Germline trimming cut 6 bases from V and 0 bases from J; bases unmatched to any gene: 4. The DNA for the CDR3 is TGTGCCAGCAGGACTAGCGAGAGCTCCTACGAGCAGTACTTC. It translates to CASRTSESSYEQYF.

This chain uses TRBV11-1 with TRBJ2-1, with no clear D. Germline loops: CDR1 SGHAT, CDR2 FQDESV (reference sequence). V was pared by 2 bases and J by 5 bases, with 7 bases between. This CDR3 contains 13 residues. CDR3: CASSLIRNNEQFF. CDR3 nucleotides: TGTGCCAGCAGCTTAATAAGGAACAATGAGCAGTTCTTC.

This clonotype showed up just a few times. The rearrangement links TRBV7-6 to TRBJ2-7; 13 nucleotides agree with TRBD2. Germline CDR1 and CDR2: SGHVS and FNYEAQ. J lost 2 bases, V lost 5 bases, and 3 bases had no gene match. CDR3 length: 15 residues. CDR3 coding DNA: TGTGCCAGCAGCCCGGGACTAGCGGGACCCTACGAGCAGTACTTC. Translation gives CASSPGLAGPYEQYF.

This clonotype occurred many times. V is TRBV4-3 and J is TRBJ2-2, with 9 bases that match TRBD2. Trimming at V came to 0 bases and at J to 3 bases, leaving 5 bases not matched to a gene. CDR1 and CDR2 (germline): LGHNA, YSLEER. This CDR3 has 17 amino acids. The CDR3 reads CASSQERGGLYTGELFF. CDR3 nucleotides: TGCGCCAGCAGCCAAGAGCGGGGGGGCCTTTACACCGGGGAGCTGTTTTTT.

With respect to this clonotype: This may come from a read error, since a much larger clone is one base off. The chain is built from TRBV6-5 and TRBJ1-4, with D tentatively TRBD1 (5 bases). The CDR3 totals 12 residues. CDR1 is MNHEY, CDR2 SVGAGI, per germline. The V end lost 5 bases, the J end lost 10 bases, and 11 bases lay between the germline ends. This CDR3 reads CASSPREGKLFF. Here the CDR3 DNA reads TGTGCCAGCAGTCCCAGGGAGGGAAAACTGTTTTTT.

A few counts support this clonotype. The chain is built from TRBV18 and TRBJ1-2; 7 nucleotides line up with TRBD1. The CDR3 is made up of 15 amino acids. The V gene end was trimmed by 3 bases and the J gene end by 8 bases; junction bases not matched to a gene: 12. Germline lookup yields CDR1 KGHSH and CDR2 LQKENI. The CDR3 loop reads CASSPRQGFNLGYTF. The CDR3 DNA is TGTGCCAGCTCACCTCGACAGGGTTTTAATTTAGGCTACACCTTC.

In this sample, this clonotype turned up many times. The chain joins TRBV5-6 to TRBJ1-5; D ambiguous. V was shortened by 4 bases and J by 0 bases, with 14 bases between the two germline ends. CDR1 is SGHDT, CDR2 YYEEEE, per germline. CDR3 length: 16 amino acids. CDR3 loop: CASSTYRLDSNQPQHF. DNA for the CDR3: TGTGCCAGCAGCACCTACCGGTTGGATAGCAATCAGCCCCAGCATTTT.

The chain couples TRBV18 to TRBJ1-3, with D uncertain. Germline lookup yields CDR1 KGHSH and CDR2 LQKENI. The CDR3 is made up of 16 amino acids. V gave up 3 bases and J gave up 5 bases, with 17 bases separating them. CDR3 DNA sequence: TGTGCCAGCTCACCGCGACTTGGTGTAGATAGAAACACCATATATTTT. This gives the protein CASSPRLGVDRNTIYF.

This clonotype was counted at least ten times. The chain joins TRBV20-1 to TRBJ1-6; 7 bases map to TRBD1. Unmatched junction bases numbered 7, after V lost 2 bases and J lost 9 bases. Germline loops: CDR1 DFQATT, CDR2 SNEGSKA (reference sequence). The CDR3 is 14 amino acids. The CDR3 spells CSARTDRDSSPLHF. CDR3 DNA: TGCAGTGCTAGAACTGACAGGGACTCTTCACCCCTCCACTTT.

This clonotype has just a few counts. This rearrangement joins TRBV6-2 or TRBV6-3 to TRBJ1-6; tentative D call: TRBD1 (6 bases). There are 15 residues in the CDR3. From germline, CDR1 is MNHEY and CDR2 SVGEGT. V was shortened by 0 bases and J by 4 bases, with 7 bases between the two germline ends. This chain's CDR3 is CASSYSTGYNSPLHF. In DNA form, the CDR3 reads TGTGCCAGCAGTTACTCGACAGGATATAATTCACCCCTCCACTTT.

The V and J genes are TRBV20-1 and TRBJ2-7; no reliable D call. Germline V gives CDR1 DFQATT, CDR2 SNEGSKA (reference sequence). Trimming shortened V by 5 bases and J by 2 bases, and 16 bases separated the two germline ends. There are 14 residues in the CDR3. For the CDR3, the DNA is TGCAGTGCTTTGGACCAGAGGCATCCCTACGAGCAGTACTTC. Translated: CSALDQRHPYEQYF.

In its sample, this clonotype was seen many times. The chain is built from TRBV9 and TRBJ2-3, with D maybe TRBD1 (6 bases). The CDR3 totals 13 residues. Trimming cost V 2 bases and J 7 bases, with 11 bases left between them. Germline V lookup: CDR1 SGDLS, CDR2 YYNGEE. As DNA, the CDR3 is TGTGCCAGCAGCGTGGCCGGACAGCATACGCAGTATTTT. Amino acid sequence: CASSVAGQHTQYF.

This clonotype was seen at least ten times. This chain uses TRBV10-3 with TRBJ1-6; D perhaps matches TRBD1 (6 bases). CDR3 length equals 16 residues. CDR1 and CDR2 from the germline V gene are ENHRY and SYGVKD. Trimming pared 6 bases from V and 5 bases from J, leaving 17 bases between. CDR3 sequence: CAISLQGQKNNSPLHF. CDR3 sequence (DNA): TGTGCCATCAGCCTACAGGGTCAAAAGAATAATTCACCCCTCCACTTT.

This clonotype was seen repeatedly, ten times or more. This chain joins TRBV7-9 and TRBJ2-7; unclear D gene. There are 12 residues in the CDR3. The V gene's germline CDR1 is SEHNR and CDR2 FQNEAQ (reference sequence). The V end lost 3 bases, the J end lost 4 bases, and 7 bases lay between the germline ends. The CDR3 nucleotides are TGTGCCAGCAGCTTGAACGGTTACGAGCAGTACTTC. This gives the protein CASSLNGYEQYF.

This clonotype was recorded many times. The chain joins TRBV5-1 to TRBJ2-3, with 10 bases identical to TRBD1. The germline V gene encodes CDR1 SGHRS and CDR2 YFSETQ. With 0 bases clipped from V and 5 bases from J, the junction kept 9 bases outside the gene matches. The CDR3 sequence is 17 residues long. The CDR3 here is CASSLGFRDRGKDTQYF. For the CDR3, the DNA is TGCGCCAGCAGCTTGGGTTTCCGGGACAGGGGAAAAGATACGCAGTATTTT.

In its sample, this clonotype was seen many times. V is TRBV20-1 and J is TRBJ1-4; no firm D call. The CDR3 has 13 amino acids. The V end lost 6 bases, the J end lost 4 bases, and 12 bases lay between the germline ends. Germline CDR1 reads DFQATT; CDR2 reads SNEGSKA (reference sequence). CDR3 amino acids: CSARWVLNEKLFF. The CDR3 DNA follows: TGCAGTGCCCGATGGGTTCTTAATGAAAAACTGTTTTTT.

This clonotype was counted at least ten times. V usage is TRBV6-5 and J usage is TRBJ1-1, with 10 bases fitting TRBD1. Trimming removed 6 bases from V and 1 base from J; junction bases left unmatched: 5. Looked up from germline, CDR1 is MNHEY and CDR2 is SVGAGI. The CDR3 runs to 15 residues. The CDR3 DNA sequence: TGTGCCAGCAGCCGCAGGACAGGGGGGAACACTGAAGCTTTCTTT. Translating it yields CASSRRTGGNTEAFF.

This clonotype was detected a few times. This chain joins TRBV5-4 and TRBJ2-5; 7 bases fit TRBD2. The germline V gene has CDR1 SGHNT and CDR2 YYREEE (reference sequence). With V trimmed by 4 bases and J by 5 bases, 5 bases remained unmatched. This CDR3 contains 13 residues. CDR3 bases: TGTGCCAGCAGCGGCGGGAGCCGGGAGACCCAGTACTTC. It encodes CASSGGSRETQYF.

To note about this clonotype: A much larger clone differs by one base, so this may be a read error. V gene TRBV6-5 combines with J gene TRBJ1-1; D is unclear. This CDR3 has 13 amino acids. Germline CDR1 and CDR2: MNHEY and SVGAGI. This CDR3 reads CASRRLINTEVFF. CDR3 bases: TGTGCCAGCCGACGGTTAATCAACACTGAAGTTTTCTTT.

This clonotype was seen only a few times. V is TRBV5-5 and J is TRBJ2-2; D unresolved. CDR3 length: 12 amino acids. From germline, CDR1 is SGHKS and CDR2 YYEKEE (reference sequence). V was cut by 2 bases and J by 5 bases, with 4 bases left in between. The CDR3 region is CASSFGTGELFF. As DNA, the CDR3 is TGTGCCAGCAGCTTCGGGACCGGGGAGCTGTTTTTT.

This clonotype was seen many times. CDR3: CSARPRLSSYNEKLFF. CDR3 sequence (DNA): TGCAGTGCTAGACCTAGACTCTCAAGCTATAATGAAAAACTGTTTTTT. V gene TRBV20-1 combines with J gene TRBJ1-4; no clear D. The length of the CDR3 is 16 residues. Trimming took off 2 bases at V and 4 bases at J, with 17 bases between the two ends. Germline values: CDR1 DFQATT, CDR2 SNEGSKA (reference sequence).

This clonotype appeared many times. A junction boundary mismatches the germline segment, possibly from a read error. This chain's CDR3 is CASSLGARTNPVF. CDR3 in DNA: TGTGCCAGCAGCTTAGGGGCTAGAACTAATCCAGTCTTC. This chain connects TRBV7-8 to TRBJ2-1; no clear D. This CDR3 has 13 residues. The germline gives CDR1 SGHVS, CDR2 FQNEAQ.

This clonotype came up many times. The J gene is TRBJ2-6, the V gene TRBV12-3 or TRBV12-4; D is undetermined. CDR3 length: 14 residues. The V and J ends lost 3 bases and 3 bases respectively, with 6 bases between them. CDR3 nucleotides: TGTGCCAGCAGTTTTCTATTTGGGGCCAACGTCCTGACTTTC. Its protein is CASSFLFGANVLTF.